This TCR beta chain derives from a study of blood T cell repertoires in COVID-19. Study background: Acute-phase and convalescent COVID-19 samples originated in the United States, Italy and Spain. In each case, the material was cDNA or gDNA derived from T cells, B-cell-depleted T cells, or PBMCs.

Per the original data handling: Reference gene primer amplification gave nucleated cell count estimates. The table came from immunoSEQ multiplex PCR; TCRdb's copy has only in-frame clones and leaves some out. D and trimming were read from the DNA, whereas the V and J calls and clone size are those reported in that table. The sample includes about 250,000 clones, about 80% of them seen just once. V was clipped by 6 bases and J by 5 bases; unmatched bases: 16. There are 18 residues in the CDR3. Germline CDR1 and CDR2: KGHDR and SFDVKD. The genes are TRBV24-1 and TRBJ2-2, with 8 bases identical to TRBD1. The source material was peripheral blood. The clonotype originates from a man aged 80 or over with acute or convalescent COVID-19. The chain's CDR3 is CATSRPQGARVGTGELFF. The CDR3 nucleotides are TGTGCCACCAGTCGTCCGCAGGGGGCGCGAGTGGGGACCGGGGAGCTGTTTTTT.